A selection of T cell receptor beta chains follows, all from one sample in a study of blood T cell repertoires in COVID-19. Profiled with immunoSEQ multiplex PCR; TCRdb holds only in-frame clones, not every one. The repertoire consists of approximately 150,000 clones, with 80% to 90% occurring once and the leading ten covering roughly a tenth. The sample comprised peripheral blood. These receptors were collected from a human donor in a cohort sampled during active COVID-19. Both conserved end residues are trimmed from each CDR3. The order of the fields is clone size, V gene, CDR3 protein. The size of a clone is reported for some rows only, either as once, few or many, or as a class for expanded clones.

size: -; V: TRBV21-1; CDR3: ASSDSSGANVLT
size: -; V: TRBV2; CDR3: ASSSNTEAF
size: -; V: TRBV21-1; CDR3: AASEGASYNEQF
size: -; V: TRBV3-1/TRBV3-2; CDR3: ASSRDFQETQY
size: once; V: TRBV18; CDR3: ASSPSRNTGELF
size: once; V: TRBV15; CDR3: ATSRVRGSGANVLT
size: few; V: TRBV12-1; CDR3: ASSLRQGRTEAF
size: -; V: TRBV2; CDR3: ASSGTGGVSGELF
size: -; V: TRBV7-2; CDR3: ASSLIVDTEAF
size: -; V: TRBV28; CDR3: ASSLLSPNTGELF
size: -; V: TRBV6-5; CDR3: ASSTQQNNYGYT
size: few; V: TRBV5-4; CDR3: ASSLDRGQPQH
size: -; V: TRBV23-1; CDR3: ASSQSLDSGTYEQY
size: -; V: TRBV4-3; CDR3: ASSQGAYGQGYGYT
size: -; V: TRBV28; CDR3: ASSGSLGTGNAGELF
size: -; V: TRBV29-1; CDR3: SVRGIANTGELF
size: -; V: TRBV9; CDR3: ASSAGLFNEQF
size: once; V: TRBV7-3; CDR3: ASSLKREGLYEQF
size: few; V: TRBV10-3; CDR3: AISSLALNEQF
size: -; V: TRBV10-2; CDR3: ASGFAGAPGNTIY
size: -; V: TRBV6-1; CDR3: ASSESLGGSEQF
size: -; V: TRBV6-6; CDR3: ASSRRTSGSLYEQY
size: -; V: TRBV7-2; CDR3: ASSFGHLAYEQY
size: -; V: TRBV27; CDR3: ASSSGTGGVQPQH
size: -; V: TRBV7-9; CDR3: ASSYILGTQY
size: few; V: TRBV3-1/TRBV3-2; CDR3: ASSQWDRGYEQY
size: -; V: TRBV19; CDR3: ASSPILQEFYTEAF
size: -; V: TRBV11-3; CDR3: ASSLGGGETQY
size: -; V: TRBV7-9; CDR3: ASSLTSGRGDTQY
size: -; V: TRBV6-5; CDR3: ASSSGWDYGYT
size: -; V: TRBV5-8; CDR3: ASSLGGGTSSDEQF
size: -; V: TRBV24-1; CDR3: ATSDGLAGGSDTQY
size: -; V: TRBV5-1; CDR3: ASSAPGRESNGYT
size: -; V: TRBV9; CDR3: ASSLTLRGARETQY
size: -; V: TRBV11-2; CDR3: ASSRDRGTDTQY
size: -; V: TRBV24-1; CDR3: ATSDTGGGNQPQH
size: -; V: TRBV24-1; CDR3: ATSDFRDRGMELQPQH
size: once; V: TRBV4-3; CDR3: ASSQAADSFGYGYT
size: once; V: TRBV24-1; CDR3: ATSELTSGKETQY
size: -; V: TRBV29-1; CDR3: SVDPETGMNTEAF
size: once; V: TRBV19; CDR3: ASSILTGGQETQY
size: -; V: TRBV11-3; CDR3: ASSRGDKGTDEQY
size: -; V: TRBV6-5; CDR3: ASSKGTPQGDTQY
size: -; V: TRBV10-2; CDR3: DSGPKEKGSSGMADTQY
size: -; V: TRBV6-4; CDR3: ARRGGAQDTQY
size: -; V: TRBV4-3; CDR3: ASSSTALTDTQY
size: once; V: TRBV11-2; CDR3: ASSLGGYGGAHYEQY
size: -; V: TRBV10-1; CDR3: ASRGQGENEQF